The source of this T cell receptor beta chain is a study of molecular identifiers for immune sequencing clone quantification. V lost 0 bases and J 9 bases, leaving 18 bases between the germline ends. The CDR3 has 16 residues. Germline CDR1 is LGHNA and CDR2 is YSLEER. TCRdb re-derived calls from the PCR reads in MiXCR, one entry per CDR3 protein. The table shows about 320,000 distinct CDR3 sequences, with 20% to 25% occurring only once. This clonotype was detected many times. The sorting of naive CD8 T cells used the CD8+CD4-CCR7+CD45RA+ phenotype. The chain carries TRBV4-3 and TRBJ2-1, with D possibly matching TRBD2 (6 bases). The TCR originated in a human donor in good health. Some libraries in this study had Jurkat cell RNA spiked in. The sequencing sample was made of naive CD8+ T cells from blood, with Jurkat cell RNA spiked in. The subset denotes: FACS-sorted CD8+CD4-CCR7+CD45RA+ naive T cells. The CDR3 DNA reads TGCGCCAGCAGCCAAGATCCCCAGCGGGCGACCGGTGAGCAGTTCTTC. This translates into CASSQDPQRATGEQFF.